These 26 T cell receptor beta chains share one sample of origin, sequenced in a study of human T cells and chemical hapten exposure. Specified time point: patch test 1, 2 weeks after DPC sensitization. The treatment is: therapeutic diphenylcyclopropenone sensitization with weekly scalp DPC. MiXCR, applied by TCRdb to the RACE reads, yields one record per CDR3 protein. This sample has tens of thousands of distinct CDR3 sequences, with around 7.8% found just once. The sample in question was whole blood, obtained in connection with sensitization to the hapten diphenylcyclopropenone (DPC). Receptor source: a woman in her 30s with alopecia areata. Some clones in this sample may be carry-over from other donors' samples.

This clonotype has ten or more counts. This chain uses TRBV5-1 with TRBJ2-6; D gene unclear. Trimming pared 4 bases from V and 2 bases from J, leaving 16 bases between. This CDR3 is 17 amino acids long. Germline CDR1 SGHRS, CDR2 YFSETQ. This CDR3 is CASSQYYDGPGANVLTF. DNA of the CDR3: TGCGCCAGCAGCCAATACTACGATGGGCCTGGGGCCAACGTCCTGACTTTC.

The chain joins TRBV12-3 or TRBV12-4 to TRBJ1-2, with 8 bases aligning to TRBD1. The V segment lost 11 bases and the J segment 6 bases; nucleotides outside the gene matches: 5. The CDR3 totals 11 residues. In DNA form, the CDR3 reads TGTGCCGTGGGACAGGTCCATGGCTACACCTTC. This codes for CAVGQVHGYTF.

This clonotype appeared many times. V is TRBV5-1 and J is TRBJ2-3, with D perhaps given as TRBD1 or TRBD2 (6 bases each). V was cut by 2 bases and J by 6 bases, with 13 bases left in between. Looked up from germline, CDR1 is SGHRS and CDR2 is YFSETQ. This CDR3 region has 14 residues. The DNA for the CDR3 is TGCGCCAGCAGCTTTTCGGGGGCTGACGATACGCAGTATTTT. Translated: CASSFSGADDTQYF.

The CDR3 nucleotides read TGTGCCAGCAGTGAAGGTGCTGCCGGAAAAAACATTCAGTACTTC. It is translated as CASSEGAAGKNIQYF. This rearrangement joins TRBV6-4 to TRBJ2-4, with D unresolved. Germline assignment: CDR1 MRHNA and CDR2 SNTAGT. Trimming pared 3 bases from V and 4 bases from J, leaving 13 bases between. The CDR3 runs to 15 residues.

This clonotype was found many times. This chain joins TRBV20-1 and TRBJ1-6; TRBD1 might be the D (6 bases). The CDR3 is 15 amino acids. The V gene lost 5 bases and the J gene lost 9 bases, with 20 bases spanning the gap. From germline, CDR1 is DFQATT and CDR2 SNEGSKA (reference sequence). CDR3 coding DNA: TGCAGTGCTTCCCCGGGGGGCCCAATCCCTTCACCCCTCCACTTT. Protein: CSASPGGPIPSPLHF.

Turning to this clonotype: Being one base from a much bigger clone, this may be a read error. The chain employs TRBV10-3 and TRBJ1-6, with D unresolved. Per the germline V gene, CDR1 is ENHRY and CDR2 is SYGVKD. The CDR3 is 13 amino acids. CDR3 protein: CDIRRDRNSPLHF. The CDR3 region has the DNA TGTGACATCCGGCGAGACCGGAATTCACCCCTCCACTTT.

This clonotype has at least ten counts. The chain uses TRBV29-1 and TRBJ2-3; possibly TRBD2 for D (6 bases). The CDR3 sequence is 15 residues long. CDR1 is SQVTM, CDR2 ANQGSEA, per germline. V was shortened by 3 bases and J by 2 bases, with 15 bases between the two germline ends. The CDR3: CSVDRRRGLTDTQYF. The DNA of the CDR3 is TGCAGCGTTGATCGGAGGCGGGGCCTCACAGATACGCAGTATTTT.

In the case of this clonotype: This could be a read error, since a much larger clone is one nucleotide away. The chain carries TRBV23-1 and TRBJ2-7; perhaps TRBD2 as D (5 bases). TRBV23-1 is an ORF, with its function uncertain. V was trimmed by 6 bases and J by 7 bases, leaving 22 bases between them. There are 15 residues in the CDR3. The CDR3 DNA reads as TGCGCCAGCAGGCAGCTGCTCGGGAAGTACCAGGAGCAGTACTTC. Its protein product is CASRQLLGKYQEQYF.

There are many counts of this clonotype. V usage is TRBV13 and J usage is TRBJ1-2, with D perhaps matching TRBD1 (5 bases). The length of the CDR3 is 15 residues. Trimming left V 4 bases short and J 8 bases short, with 20 bases between. The V gene's germline CDR1 is PRHDT and CDR2 FYEKMQ (reference sequence). For the CDR3, the DNA is TGTGCCAGCAGCTCCGGACAACCGAAAGGAGGAGGCTACACCTTC. Its translation: CASSSGQPKGGGYTF. The full variable domain, rest sourced from reference TRBV13 and TRBJ1-2, is AAGVIQSPRHLIKEKRETATLKCYPIPRHDTVYWYQQGPGQDPQFLISFYEKMQSDKGSIPDRFSAQQFSDYHSELNMSSLELGDSALYFCASSSGQPKGGGYTFGSGTRLTVV.

This clonotype was observed a few times. The chain combines TRBV7-3 with TRBJ2-1; D possibly matches TRBD1 or TRBD2 (5 bases each). Germline V lookup: CDR1 SGHTA, CDR2 FQGTGA. V was shortened by 5 bases and J by 7 bases, with 15 bases between the two germline ends. The CDR3 length is 14 residues. CDR3 DNA: TGTGCCAGCAGCCCCCAAGACGAGGGGAATGAGCAGTTCTTC. Translated, it gives CASSPQDEGNEQFF. The full variable domain, rest sourced from reference TRBV7-3 and TRBJ2-1, is GAGVSQTPSNKVTEKGKYVELRCDPISGHTALYWYRQSLGQGPEFLIYFQGTGAADDSGLPNDRFFAVRPEGSVSTLKIQRTERGDSAVYLCASSPQDEGNEQFFGPGTRLTVL.

J is TRBJ2-6 and V is TRBV5-6; no definite D call. The CDR3 spans 19 residues. Germline-derived CDR1 and CDR2 are SGHDT and YYEEEE. V lost 0 bases and J 2 bases, leaving 18 bases between the germline ends. The CDR3 sequence is CASSLEMGSKGTGANVLTF. The CDR3 coding sequence is TGTGCCAGCAGCTTGGAAATGGGCAGCAAAGGAACTGGGGCCAACGTCCTGACTTTC.

This clonotype appeared many times. The chain couples TRBV5-4 to TRBJ1-1; D call uncertain. From germline, CDR1 is SGHNT and CDR2 YYREEE (reference sequence). CDR3 length equals 15 residues. V was cut by 1 base and J by 1 base, with 11 bases left in between. The CDR3 coding sequence is TGTGCCAGCAGCTTGATGGTAGGAGGGAACACTGAAGCTTTCTTT. Amino acid sequence: CASSLMVGGNTEAFF.

This clonotype was picked up many times. The chain joins TRBV29-1 to TRBJ1-1; weak D call: TRBD1 (5 bases). The CDR3 is 13 amino acids. The V gene lost 4 bases and the J gene lost 4 bases, with 13 bases spanning the gap. CDR1 is SQVTM and CDR2 is ANQGSEA in the germline V gene. The CDR3 reads CSVVSGRATEAFF. The CDR3 nucleotides read TGCAGCGTTGTGTCAGGGCGCGCCACTGAAGCTTTCTTT. Supplemented by reference TRBV29-1 and TRBJ1-1, the full variable domain reads SAVISQKPSRDICQRGTSLTIQCQVDSQVTMMFWYRQQPGQSLTLIATANQGSEATYESGFVIDKFPISRPNLTFSTLTVSNMSPEDSSIYLCSVVSGRATEAFFGQGTRLTVV.

This clonotype was recorded at least ten times. The rearrangement uses TRBV5-1 and TRBJ1-1; D is uncertain. This CDR3 has 19 amino acids. Trimming took off 0 bases at V and 0 bases at J, with 21 bases between the two ends. Germline V gene sequence: CDR1 SGHRS, CDR2 YFSETQ. In DNA, the CDR3 is TGCGCCAGCAGCTTGGGGCGGGCTCCCTCCATCGCCTTGAACACTGAAGCTTTCTTT. Translated, it gives CASSLGRAPSIALNTEAFF.

This clonotype has a handful of counts. The rearrangement uses TRBV12-3 or TRBV12-4 and TRBJ1-3, with D possibly being TRBD1 (6 bases). The length of the CDR3 is 15 residues. Trimming removed 2 bases at V and 3 bases at J, with 11 bases between. The CDR3, as DNA: TGTGCCAGCAGTTTATGGGGGCACGGTGGAAACACCATATATTTT. Translation gives CASSLWGHGGNTIYF.

This clonotype was seen only a few times. The chain uses TRBV20-1 and TRBJ1-4, with D perhaps matching TRBD1 (5 bases). V gave up 4 bases and J gave up 4 bases, with 13 bases separating them. This CDR3 spans 14 amino acids. In germline, CDR1 is DFQATT, CDR2 SNEGSKA (reference sequence). CDR3 bases: TGCAGTGCTAAACCGGGACTGTTTAATGAAAAACTGTTTTTT. Protein sequence: CSAKPGLFNEKLFF.

This clonotype was counted a few times. This rearrangement joins TRBV7-9 to TRBJ1-1; D is uncertain. Trimming took 1 base from V and 1 from J, leaving 4 bases between them. The length of the CDR3 is 13 residues. Germline V gene sequence: CDR1 SEHNR, CDR2 FQNEAQ (reference sequence). In DNA, the CDR3 is TGTGCCAGCAGCTTAGGGAAGAACACTGAAGCTTTCTTT. This codes for CASSLGKNTEAFF. Together with reference TRBV7-9 and TRBJ1-1, the CDR3 gives the full variable domain: DTGVSQNPRHKITKRGQNVTFRCDPISEHNRLYWYRQTLGQGPEFLTYFQNEAQLEKSRLLSDRFSAERPKGSFSTLEIQRTEQGDSAMYLCASSLGKNTEAFFGQGTRLTVV.

This clonotype was seen many times. The chain is built from TRBV20-1 and TRBJ2-7; D is unresolved. CDR1 and CDR2 (germline): DFQATT, SNEGSKA (reference sequence). The ends were cut back, 3 bases at V and 2 bases at J, with 14 bases in the middle. The CDR3 is 14 amino acids. CDR3 region: CSARSDPRPYEQYF. Here the CDR3 DNA reads TGCAGTGCTAGGAGCGACCCACGCCCCTACGAGCAGTACTTC.

Many counts were recorded for this clonotype. The chain employs TRBV5-1 and TRBJ2-3; 10 nucleotides agree with TRBD2. CDR1 is SGHRS, CDR2 YFSETQ, per germline. V gave up 4 bases and J gave up 0 bases; unmatched junction bases: 8. The CDR3 contains 17 residues. CDR3 in DNA: TGCGCCAGCAGCCCCCGGACTAGCGGTTCTAGCACAGATACGCAGTATTTT. Encoded protein: CASSPRTSGSSTDTQYF.

V usage is TRBV12-3 or TRBV12-4 and J usage is TRBJ1-6; TRBD1 is a possible D gene (6 bases). Between the trimmed V and J ends, which lost 3 bases and 10 bases, there was a span of 13 bases. This CDR3 comprises 14 residues. CDR3 sequence (DNA): TGTGCCAGCAGTTTTGGGGACAAGGGATCACCCCTCCACTTT. Amino acids: CASSFGDKGSPLHF.

This clonotype was counted only a few times. The J gene is TRBJ1-1, the V gene TRBV10-3, with D possibly being TRBD1 (6 bases). Germline V CDR1 and CDR2: ENHRY, SYGVKD. This CDR3 comprises 15 residues. The germline V and J ends were trimmed by 6 bases and 3 bases, with 17 bases remaining between them. As DNA, the CDR3 is TGTGCCATCAGGGGGCATGGAGGGGGGGACACTGAAGCTTTCTTT. This sequence encodes CAIRGHGGGDTEAFF.

This clonotype has more than one count but fewer than ten. This chain links TRBV7-3 with TRBJ1-1; D gene unclear. Trimming stripped 5 bases from V and 6 bases from J, with 16 bases between. From germline, CDR1 is SGHTA and CDR2 FQGTGA. CDR3 length: 14 amino acids. DNA for the CDR3: TGTGCCAGCAGCCCGAACGCGGGAACGGCTGAAGCTTTCTTT. Translated: CASSPNAGTAEAFF.

V usage is TRBV11-3 and J usage is TRBJ2-3; D is perhaps TRBD2 (6 bases). The germline CDR1 and CDR2 sequences are SGHNT and YENEEA. The germline V and J ends were trimmed by 4 bases and 5 bases, with 13 bases remaining between them. The CDR3 covers 14 residues. CDR3 nucleotides: TGTGCCAGCAGCTCCGGACGGAGGGTAGATACGCAGTATTTT. It specifies CASSSGRRVDTQYF.

On this clonotype: Just one base apart from a much larger clone, this may be a read error. The chain has TRBV20-1 and TRBJ2-5; perhaps TRBD1 as D (6 bases). This CDR3 region has 15 residues. V was shortened by 5 bases and J by 2 bases, with 18 bases between the two germline ends. Germline V gives CDR1 DFQATT, CDR2 SNEGSKA (reference sequence). The chain's CDR3 is CSAHQFQDRQETQYF. CDR3 in DNA: TGCAGTGCTCACCAATTCCAGGACAGACAAGAGACCCAGTACTTC.

This clonotype was counted at least ten times. The chain combines TRBV20-1 with TRBJ2-1; weak D call: TRBD2 (6 bases). V was pared by 7 bases and J by 0 bases, with 10 bases between. Germline V lookup: CDR1 DFQATT, CDR2 SNEGSKA (reference sequence). The CDR3 extends over 13 amino acids. The CDR3 DNA is TGCAGTGTCGTAGCGGCCTCCTACAATGAGCAGTTCTTC. Its translation: CSVVAASYNEQFF.

This clonotype showed up many times. The DNA for the CDR3 is TGTGCCAGCAGCCTAAATCGATACCGGGCAGGGCCAAATGAGCAGTTCTTC. Translated: CASSLNRYRAGPNEQFF. This chain links TRBV7-6 with TRBJ2-1, with a possible D match to TRBD1 (5 bases). This CDR3 contains 17 residues. Trimming stripped 5 bases from V and 7 bases from J, with 24 bases between. Germline loops: CDR1 SGHVS, CDR2 FNYEAQ. The full variable domain, with the rest looked up from reference TRBV7-6 and TRBJ2-1, is GAGVSQSPRYKVTKRGQDVALRCDPISGHVSLYWYRQALGQGPEFLTYFNYEAQQDKSGLPNDRFSAERPEGSISTLTIQRTEQRDSAMYRCASSLNRYRAGPNEQFFGPGTRLTVL.